These 26 T cell receptor beta chains originate from one sample sequenced in a study of vaccination effects on CD4 cells after COVID-19. No antigen is known for these receptors. The table came from immunoSEQ multiplex PCR; TCRdb's copy has only in-frame clones and leaves some out. The sample has about 28,000 clones; around 70% are singletons. Sequencing was preceded by expansion of antigen-specific CD4+ T cells with viral peptide pools in the ViraFEST assay. Cells that had been cultured for 10 days were the source of isolated CD4+ T cells. Everyone in the study got two shots of either the BNT162b2 or mRNA-1273 vaccine. Source: CD4+ T cells from PBMCs cultured with HCoV-NL63 spike peptides, taken after COVID-19 vaccination. The origin of the receptors is a human donor who received a COVID-19 vaccine.

The rearrangement links TRBV10-2 to TRBJ2-3; D is unresolved. Trimming pared 4 bases from V and 6 bases from J, leaving 11 bases between. The CDR3 extends over 13 amino acids. From germline, CDR1 is WSHSY and CDR2 SAAADI. CDR3 nucleotides: TGCGCCAGCAGTGTGACCGTCGCGGATACGCAGTATTTT. It translates to CASSVTVADTQYF.

This clone appeared a single time. V and J are TRBV6-5 and TRBJ2-2, with 8 nucleotides matching TRBD1. The germline CDR1 and CDR2 sequences are MNHEY and SVGAGI. The V and J ends lost 6 bases and 4 bases, in that order; junction bases with no gene match: 7. The CDR3 loop spans 15 amino acids. CDR3 DNA: TGTGCCAGCAGGCTTCAGGGGGCTGGCACCGGGGAGCTGTTTTTT. This gives the protein CASRLQGAGTGELFF.

In its sample, this clone was seen a few times. The chain recombines TRBV18 with TRBJ2-1; D gene uncertain. The CDR3 totals 12 residues. Trimming shortened V by 0 bases and J by 7 bases, and 4 bases separated the two germline ends. Germline CDR1 and CDR2: KGHSH and LQKENI. CDR3 amino acids: CASSPPGNEQFF. In DNA form, the CDR3 reads TGTGCCAGCTCACCACCGGGGAATGAGCAGTTCTTC.

The chain employs TRBV24-1 and TRBJ2-3; D is perhaps TRBD1 (5 bases). Germline CDR1 and CDR2: KGHDR and SFDVKD. V was cut by 7 bases and J by 3 bases, with 10 bases left in between. CDR3 length equals 13 residues. Here the CDR3 reads CATSRQGTDTQYF. The CDR3 DNA reads as TGTGCCACCAGCCGCCAGGGTACAGATACGCAGTATTTT.

The rearrangement links TRBV29-1 to TRBJ2-1; weak D call: TRBD1 (5 bases). The germline gives CDR1 SQVTM, CDR2 ANQGSEA. The CDR3 sequence is 14 residues long. The CDR3 DNA reads as TGCAGAAACAGGAAACCAAGCCTTGGGAATGAGCAGTTCTTC. Protein sequence: CRNRKPSLGNEQFF.

The rearrangement links TRBV19 to TRBJ2-3; 7 positions agree with TRBD2. The CDR3 has 14 residues. Germline CDR1 reads LNHDA; CDR2 reads SQIVND (reference sequence). With V trimmed by 8 bases and J by 4 bases, 9 bases remained unmatched. The CDR3 DNA reads TGTGCCAGTTGTAGGACTAGAGGAGCAGATACGCAGTATTTT. Amino acid sequence: CASCRTRGADTQYF.

This clone was picked up a small number of times. The CDR3 nucleotides read TGTGCCAGTAGTATTGGGCCTACAACTAGGTGGGACAATGAGCAGTTCTTC. Protein product: CASSIGPTTRWDNEQFF. The genes are TRBV19 and TRBJ2-1, with D perhaps TRBD2 (5 bases). V was shortened by 3 bases and J by 5 bases, with 20 bases between the two germline ends. The CDR3 is made up of 17 amino acids. CDR1 and CDR2 (germline): LNHDA, SQIVND (reference sequence).

The chain uses TRBV6-4 and TRBJ1-2; a possible D gene is TRBD1 (6 bases). Trimming removed 5 bases from V and 6 bases from J, with 10 bases in between. This CDR3 has 12 residues. Per the germline V gene, CDR1 is MRHNA and CDR2 is SNTAGT. The CDR3 DNA follows: TGTGCCAGCAGTACAGGGAACGATGGCTACACCTTC. Its protein is CASSTGNDGYTF.

This clone has more than one count but fewer than ten. The V gene is TRBV6-5, the J gene TRBJ2-7, with TRBD2 matching 8 bases. The germline V gene has CDR1 MNHEY and CDR2 SVGAGI. CDR3 size: 14 residues. J was trimmed by 0 bases and V by 4 bases; bases with no gene match: 2. CDR3 in amino acids: CASSSTSASYEQYF. The DNA of the CDR3 is TGTGCCAGCAGTTCGACTAGCGCCTCCTACGAGCAGTACTTC.

The chain recombines TRBV7-6 with TRBJ2-3, with 8 bases lining up with TRBD2. The CDR3 loop spans 17 amino acids. The V gene end was trimmed by 0 bases and the J gene end by 0 bases; junction bases not matched to a gene: 5. CDR1 and CDR2 (germline): SGHVS, FNYEAQ. CDR3 DNA: TGTGCCAGCAGCTTAGCGAGAACTAGCGGTAGCACAGATACGCAGTATTTT. It encodes CASSLARTSGSTDTQYF.

The V and J genes are TRBV5-6 and TRBJ2-2, with 7 bases aligning to TRBD2. The CDR3 is 17 amino acids. The J segment lost 6 bases and the V segment lost 5 bases, leaving 16 bases of the junction unmatched. Germline CDR1 is SGHDT and CDR2 is YYEEEE. CDR3 amino acids: CASSLEVGTKAPGELFF. For the CDR3, the DNA is TGTGCCAGCAGTTTAGAGGTCGGGACTAAAGCCCCCGGGGAGCTGTTTTTT.

This clone has just a few counts. The rearrangement links TRBV5-1 to TRBJ2-4; 11 bases are a match to TRBD2. J gave up 8 bases and V 4 bases, and 14 bases lay outside the gene matches. The CDR3 is made up of 17 amino acids. CDR1 and CDR2 (germline): SGHRS, YFSETQ. In DNA form, the CDR3 reads TGCGCCAGCAGCAGGGCCTCTAGCGGGGGGATCTTAGACATTCAGTACTTC. Amino acids: CASSRASSGGILDIQYF.

This rearrangement joins TRBV5-6 to TRBJ1-2, with D possibly TRBD1 on 5 matching bases. Trimming left V 6 bases short and J 1 base short, with 22 bases between. The CDR3 contains 17 residues. Germline loops: CDR1 SGHDT, CDR2 YYEEEE. CDR3 in amino acids: CASTQPRPGTDNYGYTF. CDR3 bases: TGTGCCAGCACCCAACCTCGTCCCGGGACGGATAACTATGGCTACACCTTC.

This clone appeared a few times. The rearrangement joins TRBV7-2 to TRBJ2-2; D unresolved. This CDR3 comprises 15 residues. Per germline, CDR1 SGHTA and CDR2 FQGNSA. V was pared by 4 bases and J by 4 bases, with 13 bases between. The CDR3 DNA sequence: TGTGCCAGCAGCTCCCAAGGAGTGTCCACCGGGGAGCTGTTTTTT. Translation: CASSSQGVSTGELFF.

The V and J genes are TRBV9 and TRBJ1-1, with D perhaps TRBD1 (5 bases). Germline lookup yields CDR1 SGDLS and CDR2 YYNGEE. CDR3 length: 14 amino acids. Trimming stripped 1 base from V and 4 bases from J, with 11 bases between. CDR3 residues: CASSVQGMGTEAFF. In DNA, the CDR3 is TGTGCCAGCAGCGTACAGGGTATGGGCACTGAAGCTTTCTTT.

V and J are TRBV30 and TRBJ1-2; D gene ambiguous. From germline, CDR1 is GTSNPN and CDR2 SVGIG (reference sequence). The CDR3 consists of 11 residues. Between the trimmed V and J ends, which lost 0 bases and 11 bases, there was a span of 10 bases. This chain's CDR3 is CAWSVLLGYTF. The CDR3 DNA is TGTGCCTGGAGTGTATTGTTGGGTTACACCTTC.

This clone appeared a single time. This rearrangement joins TRBV3-1 (or the pseudogene TRBV3-2) to TRBJ2-7; 8 bases fit TRBD2. CDR3 length: 15 amino acids. The junction had 7 bases not matched to a gene; V was cut back by 6 bases and J by 0 bases. Germline V gene data show CDR1 as LGHDT and CDR2 as YNNKEL (reference sequence). The CDR3 DNA is TGTGCCAGCAGTCTCCTAAGCGGGAGCTCCTACGAGCAGTACTTC. Translation gives CASSLLSGSSYEQYF.

The chain uses TRBV5-1 and TRBJ1-3, with D possibly matching TRBD1 (6 bases). Germline CDR1 reads SGHRS; CDR2 reads YFSETQ. The CDR3 loop spans 18 amino acids. V was cut by 7 bases and J by 0 bases, with 23 bases left in between. This CDR3 is CASSHRPTGKYSGNTIYF. The CDR3 DNA sequence: TGCGCCAGCTCCCATAGACCGACAGGAAAATACTCTGGAAACACCATATATTTT.

This sequence joins TRBV3-1 (or the pseudogene TRBV3-2) and TRBJ2-5, with D perhaps matching TRBD1 (6 bases). The germline CDR1 and CDR2 sequences are LGHDT and YNNKEL (reference sequence). The CDR3 is 17 amino acids. Trimming pared 0 bases from V and 2 bases from J, leaving 16 bases between. The CDR3 loop reads CASSQDDRDTDQETQYF. The CDR3 coding sequence is TGTGCCAGCAGCCAAGATGACCGGGACACCGATCAAGAGACCCAGTACTTC.

V is TRBV10-3 and J is TRBJ2-5; TRBD1 aligns across 12 bases. V lost 5 bases to trimming and J lost 5 bases; unmatched junction nucleotides: 12. This CDR3 has 17 amino acids. CDR1 and CDR2 (germline): ENHRY, SYGVKD. This chain's CDR3 is CAISLIRDRGLGETQYF. As DNA, the CDR3 is TGTGCCATCAGTTTAATCCGGGACAGGGGGCTAGGGGAGACCCAGTACTTC.

The chain employs TRBV5-4 and TRBJ1-2, with D hard to call. CDR3 length equals 14 residues. CDR1 and CDR2 (germline): SGHNT, YYREEE (reference sequence). V gave up 4 bases and J gave up 5 bases, with 15 bases separating them. For the CDR3, the DNA is TGTGCCAGCAGCCCCCAGCAGAAACCTTATGGCTACACCTTC. This encodes CASSPQQKPYGYTF. The whole variable domain, remainder taken from reference TRBV5-4 and TRBJ1-2, is ETGVTQSPTHLIKTRGQQVTLRCSSQSGHNTVSWYQQALGQGPQFIFQYYREEENGRGNFPPRFSGLQFPNYSSELNVNALELDDSALYLCASSPQQKPYGYTFGSGTRLTVV.

This chain uses TRBV19 with TRBJ2-5; TRBD2 might be the D (6 bases). CDR3 length equals 17 residues. Germline lookup yields CDR1 LNHDA and CDR2 SQIVND (reference sequence). V gave up 1 base and J gave up 5 bases, with 20 bases separating them. CDR3 sequence reads: CASSIAGRDRGDETQYF. The CDR3 DNA sequence: TGTGCCAGTAGTATAGCCGGTAGGGACCGCGGGGATGAGACCCAGTACTTC.

This rearrangement joins TRBV5-4 to TRBJ2-1, with 9 bases that match TRBD2. With V trimmed by 1 base and J by 5 bases, 7 bases remained unmatched. Germline V gives CDR1 SGHNT, CDR2 YYREEE (reference sequence). The CDR3 extends over 16 amino acids. CDR3 nucleotide sequence: TGTGCCAGCAGCTTGAAAGCGGGAGGCCAGAACAATGAGCAGTTCTTC. Its protein is CASSLKAGGQNNEQFF.

This chain links TRBV19 with TRBJ2-7, with D tentatively TRBD1 or TRBD2 (5 bases each). V lost 4 bases to trimming and J lost 3 bases, with 19 bases between them. The CDR3 totals 16 residues. CDR1 LNHDA and CDR2 SQIVND come from the germline V gene (reference sequence). The CDR3 coding sequence is TGTGCCAGTAGTACCCCGGGACCTAAAAACGGCTACGAGCAGTACTTC. It specifies CASSTPGPKNGYEQYF.

The genes are TRBV6-5 and TRBJ1-2; D not certain. CDR1 and CDR2 from the germline V gene are MNHEY and SVGAGI. Trimming removed 3 bases from V and 1 base from J, with 12 bases in between. CDR3 length equals 15 residues. In DNA, the CDR3 is TGTGCCAGCAGTTATTCCGGGAATGATAACTATGGCTACACCTTC. Amino acid sequence: CASSYSGNDNYGYTF.

This clone was seen more than once but under ten times. The chain carries TRBV3-1 (or the pseudogene TRBV3-2) and TRBJ2-7; 13 nucleotides match TRBD2. CDR3 length equals 16 residues. Germline V lookup: CDR1 LGHDT, CDR2 YNNKEL (reference sequence). Trimming removed 4 bases from V and 1 base from J; junction bases left unmatched: 4. CDR3 protein: CASSRGLAGVSYEQYF. CDR3 nucleotides: TGTGCCAGCAGCCGAGGACTAGCGGGAGTGTCCTACGAGCAGTACTTC.